The 3 T cell receptor beta chains below come from one sample, sequenced in a study of vaccination and CD4 T cells after COVID-19. Described treatment: roughly 10-day PBMC culture with coronavirus spike peptide pools or control peptides (ViraFEST assay). Cultured CD4+ T cell DNA underwent sequencing with the Oncomine TCR Beta short-read assay. TCRdb redid the calling of the PCR reads with MiXCR, one entry per CDR3 protein. The sample lists 20,000 or so distinct CDR3 sequences; roughly 40% were seen once. Antigen specificity for these receptors is unknown. The material was CD4+ T cells from blood, cultured in vitro, obtained before SARS-CoV-2 vaccination. The receptors originated from a human donor who had recovered from COVID-19.

The chain combines TRBV7-2 with TRBJ1-2, with D perhaps matching TRBD1 (6 bases). Germline values: CDR1 SGHTA, CDR2 FQGNSA. The CDR3 length is 15 residues. Trimming removed 6 bases at V and 3 bases at J, with 17 bases between. CDR3 coding DNA: TGTGCCAGCAGGTTTGGGGGGGCGCGAGACTATGGCTACACCTTC. Protein product: CASRFGGARDYGYTF.

The chain links TRBV7-2 to TRBJ2-3, with TRBD2 matching 12 bases. The length of the CDR3 is 18 residues. Looked up from germline, CDR1 is SGHTA and CDR2 is FQGNSA. Trimming at V came to 0 bases and at J to 3 bases, leaving 7 bases not matched to a gene. As DNA, the CDR3 is TGTGCCAGCAGCTTAGCGCTTGTCCTAGCGGGAGGGACAGATACGCAGTATTTT. This sequence encodes CASSLALVLAGGTDTQYF.

This clonotype has a handful of counts. This chain uses TRBV19 with TRBJ1-2; possible D gene TRBD1, 5 bases. CDR3 length: 15 amino acids. Germline CDR1 reads LNHDA; CDR2 reads SQIVND (reference sequence). With 3 bases removed from V and 1 base from J, the gap between germline ends came to 12 bases. The CDR3: CASSIWDDINYGYTF. CDR3 in DNA: TGTGCCAGTAGTATCTGGGACGATATTAACTATGGCTACACCTTC.